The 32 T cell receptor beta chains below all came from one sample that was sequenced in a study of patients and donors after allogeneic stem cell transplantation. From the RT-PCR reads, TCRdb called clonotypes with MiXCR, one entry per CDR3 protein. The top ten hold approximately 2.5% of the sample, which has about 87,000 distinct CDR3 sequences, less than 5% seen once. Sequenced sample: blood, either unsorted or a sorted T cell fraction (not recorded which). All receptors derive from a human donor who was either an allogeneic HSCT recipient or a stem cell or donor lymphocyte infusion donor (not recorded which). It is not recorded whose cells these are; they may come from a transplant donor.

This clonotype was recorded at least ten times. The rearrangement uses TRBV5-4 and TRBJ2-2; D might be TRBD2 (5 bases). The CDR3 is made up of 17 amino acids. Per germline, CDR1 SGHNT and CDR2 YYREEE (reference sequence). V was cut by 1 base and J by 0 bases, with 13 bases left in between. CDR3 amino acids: CASSLFRGSSNTGELFF. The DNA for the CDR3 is TGTGCCAGCAGCTTGTTCCGGGGATCATCGAACACCGGGGAGCTGTTTTTT.

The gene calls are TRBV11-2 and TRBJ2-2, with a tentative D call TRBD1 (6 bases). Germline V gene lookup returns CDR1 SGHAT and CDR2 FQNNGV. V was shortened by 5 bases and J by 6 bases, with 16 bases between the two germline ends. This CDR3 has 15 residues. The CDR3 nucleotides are TGTGCCAGCAGCACACAGGGAGCCGGGGCCGGGGAGCTGTTTTTT. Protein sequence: CASSTQGAGAGELFF.

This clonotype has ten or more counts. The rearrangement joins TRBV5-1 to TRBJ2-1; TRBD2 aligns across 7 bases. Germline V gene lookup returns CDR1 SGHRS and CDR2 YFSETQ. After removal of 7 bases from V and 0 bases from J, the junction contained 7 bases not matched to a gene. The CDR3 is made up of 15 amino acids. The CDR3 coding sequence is TGCGCCAGCGTTCTAGCGGATAGCTCCTACAATGAGCAGTTCTTC. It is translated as CASVLADSSYNEQFF.

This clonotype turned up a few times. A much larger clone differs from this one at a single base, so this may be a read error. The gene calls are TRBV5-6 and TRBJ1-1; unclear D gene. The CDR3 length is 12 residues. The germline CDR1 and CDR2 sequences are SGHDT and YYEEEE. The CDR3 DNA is TGTGCCAACAGCTGGAGGCGGACTGAAGCTTTCTTT. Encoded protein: CANSWRRTEAFF. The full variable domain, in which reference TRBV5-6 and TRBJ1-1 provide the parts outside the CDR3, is DAGVTQSPTHLIKTRGQQVTLRCSPKSGHDTVSWYQQALGQGPQFIFQYYEEEERQRGNFPDRFSGHQFPNYSSELNVNALLLGDSALYLCANSWRRTEAFFGQGTRLTVV.

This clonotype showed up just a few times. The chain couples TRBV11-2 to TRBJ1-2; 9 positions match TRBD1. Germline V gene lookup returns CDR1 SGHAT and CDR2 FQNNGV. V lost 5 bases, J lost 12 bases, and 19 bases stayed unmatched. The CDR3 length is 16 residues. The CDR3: CASSPVGGDRATGNTF. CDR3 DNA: TGTGCCAGCAGCCCGGTGGGGGGGGACAGGGCTACGGGGAACACCTTC.

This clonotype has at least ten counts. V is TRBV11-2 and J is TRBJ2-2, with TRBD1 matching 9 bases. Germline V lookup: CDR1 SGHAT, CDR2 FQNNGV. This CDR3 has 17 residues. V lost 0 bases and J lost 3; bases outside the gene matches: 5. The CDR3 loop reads CASSLDRDRVDTGELFF. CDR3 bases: TGTGCCAGCAGCTTAGACCGGGACAGGGTTGACACCGGGGAGCTGTTTTTT.

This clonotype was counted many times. The CDR3 coding sequence is TGCGCCAGCAGGGGGGACCGGGACATGCTTTACGAGCAGTACTTC. Amino acid sequence: CASRGDRDMLYEQYF. This chain links TRBV5-1 with TRBJ2-7, with D possibly TRBD1 on 6 matching bases. Trimming left V 5 bases short and J 4 bases short, with 19 bases between. Per germline, CDR1 SGHRS and CDR2 YFSETQ. The CDR3 has 15 amino acids.

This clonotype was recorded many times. The CDR3 nucleotides are TGCGCCAGCAGCTCAAGGTCGGGCACATGGGAGACCCAGTACTTC. It specifies CASSSRSGTWETQYF. The V gene is TRBV5-1, the J gene TRBJ2-5, with D hard to call. Germline assignment: CDR1 SGHRS and CDR2 YFSETQ. The CDR3 length is 15 residues. V dropped 3 bases and J dropped 5 bases, with 17 bases sitting between them.

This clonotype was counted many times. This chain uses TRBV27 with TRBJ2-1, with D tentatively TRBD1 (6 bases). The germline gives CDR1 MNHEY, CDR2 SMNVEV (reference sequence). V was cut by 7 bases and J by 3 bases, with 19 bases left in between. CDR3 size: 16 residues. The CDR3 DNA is TGTGCCAGCAAAAGAGGGGGAAACCGGTACTACAATGAGCAGTTCTTC. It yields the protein CASKRGGNRYYNEQFF.

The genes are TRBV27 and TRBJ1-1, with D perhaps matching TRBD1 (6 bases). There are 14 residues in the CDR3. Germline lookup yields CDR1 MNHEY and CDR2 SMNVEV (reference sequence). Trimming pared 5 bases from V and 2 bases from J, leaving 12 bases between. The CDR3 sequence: CASSVLGGNTEAFF. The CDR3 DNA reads TGTGCCAGCAGTGTATTAGGGGGTAACACTGAAGCTTTCTTT.

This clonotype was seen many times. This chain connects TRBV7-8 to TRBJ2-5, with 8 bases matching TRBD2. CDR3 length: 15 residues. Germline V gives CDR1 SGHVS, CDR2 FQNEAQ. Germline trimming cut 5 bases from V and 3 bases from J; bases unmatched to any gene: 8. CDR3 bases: TGTGCCAGCAGCCTAAACGCGGGGGGTGAAGAGACCCAGTACTTC. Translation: CASSLNAGGEETQYF.

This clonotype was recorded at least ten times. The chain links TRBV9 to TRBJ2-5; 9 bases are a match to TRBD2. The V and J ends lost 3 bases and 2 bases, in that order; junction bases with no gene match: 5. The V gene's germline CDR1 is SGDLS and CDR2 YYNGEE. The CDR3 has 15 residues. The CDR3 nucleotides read TGTGCCAGCAGCGCCTCAGGACTAGCGCAAGAGACCCAGTACTTC. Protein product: CASSASGLAQETQYF.

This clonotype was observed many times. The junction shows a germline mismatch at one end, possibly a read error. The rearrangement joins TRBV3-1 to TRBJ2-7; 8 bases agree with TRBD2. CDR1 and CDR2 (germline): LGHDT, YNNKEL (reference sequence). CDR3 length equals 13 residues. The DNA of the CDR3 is TGTGCCAGCAGCCAAGAAATTGCGGGGGGCCCGCACTTC. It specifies CASSQEIAGGPHF.

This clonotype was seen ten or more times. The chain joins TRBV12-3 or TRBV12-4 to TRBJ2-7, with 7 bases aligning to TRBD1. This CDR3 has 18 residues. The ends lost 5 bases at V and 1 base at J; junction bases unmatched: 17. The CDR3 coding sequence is TGTGCCAGCAGTACGGGACAGTGGAGTATGGGCCTATCCTACGAGCAGTACTTC. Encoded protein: CASSTGQWSMGLSYEQYF.

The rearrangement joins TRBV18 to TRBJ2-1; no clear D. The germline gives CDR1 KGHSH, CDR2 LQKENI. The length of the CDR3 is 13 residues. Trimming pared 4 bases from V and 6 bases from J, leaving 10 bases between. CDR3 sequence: CASSRPSSNEQFF. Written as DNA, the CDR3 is TGTGCCAGCTCACGGCCGTCCAGCAATGAGCAGTTCTTC.

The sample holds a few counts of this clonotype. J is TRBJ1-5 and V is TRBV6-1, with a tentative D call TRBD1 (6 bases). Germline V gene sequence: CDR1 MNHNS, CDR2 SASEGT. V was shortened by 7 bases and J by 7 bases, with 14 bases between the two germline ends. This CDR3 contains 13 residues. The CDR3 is CASTRQVGQPQHF. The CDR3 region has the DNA TGTGCCAGCACCAGACAGGTTGGGCAGCCCCAGCATTTT.

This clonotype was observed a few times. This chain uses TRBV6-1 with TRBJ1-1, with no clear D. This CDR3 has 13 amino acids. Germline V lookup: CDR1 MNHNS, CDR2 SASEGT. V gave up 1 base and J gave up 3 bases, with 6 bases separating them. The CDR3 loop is CASSEGPYTEAFF. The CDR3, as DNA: TGTGCCAGCAGTGAAGGGCCTTACACTGAAGCTTTCTTT.

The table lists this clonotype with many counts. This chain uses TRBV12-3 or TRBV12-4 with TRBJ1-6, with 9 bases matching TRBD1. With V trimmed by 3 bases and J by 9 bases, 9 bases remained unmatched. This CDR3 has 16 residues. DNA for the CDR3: TGTGCCAGCAGTTTCTCCCGGACAGGGGAGGGTTCACCCCTCCACTTT. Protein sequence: CASSFSRTGEGSPLHF.

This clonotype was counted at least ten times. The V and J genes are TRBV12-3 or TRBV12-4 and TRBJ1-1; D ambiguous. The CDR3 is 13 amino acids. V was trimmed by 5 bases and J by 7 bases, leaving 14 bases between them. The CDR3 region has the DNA TGTGCCAGCAGTCCAGGACGCCGGGATGAAGCTTTCTTT. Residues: CASSPGRRDEAFF.

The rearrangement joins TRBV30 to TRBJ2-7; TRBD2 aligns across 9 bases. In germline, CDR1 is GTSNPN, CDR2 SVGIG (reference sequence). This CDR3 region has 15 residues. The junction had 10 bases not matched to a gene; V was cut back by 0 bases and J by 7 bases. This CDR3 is CAWSVGREGRGEQYF. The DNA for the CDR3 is TGTGCCTGGAGTGTAGGGCGGGAGGGCCGAGGAGAGCAGTACTTC. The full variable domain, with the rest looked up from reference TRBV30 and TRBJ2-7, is SQTIHQWPATLVQPVGSPLSLECTVEGTSNPNLYWYRQAAGRGLQLLFYSVGIGQISSEVPQNLSASRPQDRQFILSSKKLLLSDSGFYLCAWSVGREGRGEQYFGPGTRLTVT.

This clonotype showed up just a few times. The DNA of the CDR3 is TGTGCCAGCAGCTCCATGGAGACCGGGGAGCTGTTTTTT. It yields the protein CASSSMETGELFF. The chain employs TRBV7-3 and TRBJ2-2; D not certain. This CDR3 is 13 amino acids long. The germline CDR1 and CDR2 sequences are SGHTA and FQGTGA. V was cut by 4 bases and J by 5 bases, with 8 bases left in between.

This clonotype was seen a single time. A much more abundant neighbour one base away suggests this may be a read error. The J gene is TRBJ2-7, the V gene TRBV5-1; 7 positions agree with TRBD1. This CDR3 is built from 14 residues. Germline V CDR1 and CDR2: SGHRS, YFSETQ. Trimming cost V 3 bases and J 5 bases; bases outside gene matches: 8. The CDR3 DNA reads TGCGCCAGCAGCTACGAGACAGGGCGAGACGAGCAGTACTTC. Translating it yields CASSYETGRDEQYF.

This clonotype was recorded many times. CDR3 in amino acids: CSASPQHF. CDR3 DNA: TGCAGTGCTAGTCCCCAGCATTTT. V gene TRBV20-1 combines with J gene TRBJ1-5; no clear D gene. The CDR3 sequence is 8 residues long. The V end was cut by 3 bases, the J end by 10 bases, with 1 base between. Germline assignment: CDR1 DFQATT and CDR2 SNEGSKA (reference sequence).

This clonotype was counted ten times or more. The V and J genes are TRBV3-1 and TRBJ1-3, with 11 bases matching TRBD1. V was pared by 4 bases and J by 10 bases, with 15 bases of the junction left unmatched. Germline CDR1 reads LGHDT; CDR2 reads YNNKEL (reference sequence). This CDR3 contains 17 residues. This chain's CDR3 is CASSLNPGQGVRETIYF. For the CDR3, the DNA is TGTGCCAGCAGCCTGAACCCGGGACAGGGGGTCCGAGAGACCATATATTTT.

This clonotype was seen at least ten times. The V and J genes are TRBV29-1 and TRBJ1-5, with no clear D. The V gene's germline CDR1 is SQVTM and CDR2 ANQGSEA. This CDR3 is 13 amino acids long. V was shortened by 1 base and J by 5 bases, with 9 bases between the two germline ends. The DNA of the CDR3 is TGCAGCGTTGAAGCAGGACCGGATCAGCCCCAGCATTTT. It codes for CSVEAGPDQPQHF.

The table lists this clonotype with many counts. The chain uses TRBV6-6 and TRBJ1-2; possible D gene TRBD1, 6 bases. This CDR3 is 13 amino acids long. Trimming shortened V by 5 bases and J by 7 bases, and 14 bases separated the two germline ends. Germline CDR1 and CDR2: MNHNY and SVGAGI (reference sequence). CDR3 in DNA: TGTGCCAGCAGTAACAAACGGGGGCTTGGCTACACCTTC. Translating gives CASSNKRGLGYTF.

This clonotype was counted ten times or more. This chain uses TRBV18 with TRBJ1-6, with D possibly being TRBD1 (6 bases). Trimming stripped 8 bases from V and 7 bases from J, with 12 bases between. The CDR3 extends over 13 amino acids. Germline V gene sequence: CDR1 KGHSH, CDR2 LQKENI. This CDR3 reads CASLGQRNSPLHF. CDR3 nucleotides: TGTGCCAGCCTAGGACAGAGAAATTCACCCCTCCACTTT.

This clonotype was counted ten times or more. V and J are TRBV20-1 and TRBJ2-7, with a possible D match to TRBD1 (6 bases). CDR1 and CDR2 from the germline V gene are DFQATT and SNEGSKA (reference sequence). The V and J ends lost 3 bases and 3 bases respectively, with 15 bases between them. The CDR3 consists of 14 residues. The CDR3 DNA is TGCAGTGCTAGGGGGGAAAAGGGGGTCTACGAGCAGTACTTC. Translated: CSARGEKGVYEQYF.

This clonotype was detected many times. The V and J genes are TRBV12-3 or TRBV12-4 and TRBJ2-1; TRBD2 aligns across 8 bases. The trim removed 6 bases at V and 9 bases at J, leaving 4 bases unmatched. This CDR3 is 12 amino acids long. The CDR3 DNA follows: TGTGCCAGCAGCCGGACTAGCAGTGAGCAGTTCTTC. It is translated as CASSRTSSEQFF.

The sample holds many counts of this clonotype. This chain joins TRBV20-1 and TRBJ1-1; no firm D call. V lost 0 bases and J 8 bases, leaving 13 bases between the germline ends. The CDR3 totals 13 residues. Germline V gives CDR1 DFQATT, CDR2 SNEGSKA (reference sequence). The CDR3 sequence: CSARDAGEEEAFF. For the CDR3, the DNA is TGCAGTGCTAGAGATGCCGGGGAGGAGGAAGCTTTCTTT.

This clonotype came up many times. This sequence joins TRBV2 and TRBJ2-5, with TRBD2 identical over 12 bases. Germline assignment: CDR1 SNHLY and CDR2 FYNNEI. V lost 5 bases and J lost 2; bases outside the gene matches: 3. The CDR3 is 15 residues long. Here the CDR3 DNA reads TGTGCCAGCAGTAGACTAGCGGGGGAACAAGAGACCCAGTACTTC. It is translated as CASSRLAGEQETQYF. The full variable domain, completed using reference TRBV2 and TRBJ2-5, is EPEVTQTPSHQVTQMGQEVILRCVPISNHLYFYWYRQILGQKVEFLVSFYNNEISEKSEIFDDQFSVERPDGSNFTLKIRSTKLEDSAMYFCASSRLAGEQETQYFGPGTRLLVL.

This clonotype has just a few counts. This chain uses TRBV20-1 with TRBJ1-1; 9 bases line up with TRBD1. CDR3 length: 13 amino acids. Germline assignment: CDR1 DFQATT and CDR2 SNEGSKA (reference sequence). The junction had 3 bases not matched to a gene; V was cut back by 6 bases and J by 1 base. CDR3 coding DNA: TGCAGTGCGCCGGGACAGGGGAACACTGAAGCTTTCTTT. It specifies CSAPGQGNTEAFF.